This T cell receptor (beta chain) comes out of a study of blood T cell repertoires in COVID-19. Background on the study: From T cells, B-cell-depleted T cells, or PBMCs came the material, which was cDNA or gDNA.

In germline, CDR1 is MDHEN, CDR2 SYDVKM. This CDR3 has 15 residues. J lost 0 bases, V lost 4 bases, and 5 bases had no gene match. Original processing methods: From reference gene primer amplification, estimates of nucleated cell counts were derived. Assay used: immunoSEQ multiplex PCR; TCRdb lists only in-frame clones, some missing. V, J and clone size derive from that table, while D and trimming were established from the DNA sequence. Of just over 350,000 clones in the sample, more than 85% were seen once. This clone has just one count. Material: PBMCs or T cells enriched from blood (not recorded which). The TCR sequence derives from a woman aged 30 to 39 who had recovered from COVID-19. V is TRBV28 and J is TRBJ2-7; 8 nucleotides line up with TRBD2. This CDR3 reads CASSSFSGSSYEQYF. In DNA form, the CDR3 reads TGTGCCAGCAGTTCTTTCAGCGGGAGCTCCTACGAGCAGTACTTC.